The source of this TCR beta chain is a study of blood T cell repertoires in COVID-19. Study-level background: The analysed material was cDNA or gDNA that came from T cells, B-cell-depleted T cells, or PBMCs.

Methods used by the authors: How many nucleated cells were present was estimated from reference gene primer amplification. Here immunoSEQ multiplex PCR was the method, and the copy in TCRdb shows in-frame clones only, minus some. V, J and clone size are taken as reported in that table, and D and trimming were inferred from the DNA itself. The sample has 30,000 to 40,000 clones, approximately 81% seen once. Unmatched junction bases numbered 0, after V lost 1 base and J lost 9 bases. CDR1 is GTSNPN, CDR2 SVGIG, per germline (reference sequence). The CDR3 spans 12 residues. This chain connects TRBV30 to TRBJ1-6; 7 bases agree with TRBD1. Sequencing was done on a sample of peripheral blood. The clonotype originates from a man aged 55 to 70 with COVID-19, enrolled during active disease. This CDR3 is CAWSDRGSPLHF. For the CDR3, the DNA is TGTGCCTGGAGTGACAGGGGTTCACCCCTCCACTTT.